This T cell receptor beta chain was profiled in a study of T cell repertoires in cytomegalovirus infection. The study's findings and limits: Cumulated frequencies of public TCR beta families served to identify carriers of CMV plus the relevant HLA.

TCRdb fed the reads into MiXCR, producing one record per CDR3 protein. The repertoire holds fewer than 350,000 distinct CDR3 sequences, with roughly a sixth as singletons. This CDR3 contains 17 residues. The V and J ends lost 4 bases and 0 bases, in that order; junction bases with no gene match: 8. From germline, CDR1 is MNHNY and CDR2 SVGAGI (reference sequence). This clonotype was found many times. The antigen is not known. The receptor's source is a human donor in good health (CMV status not recorded). Some clones in this sample may be carry-over from other donors' samples. The specimen was PBMCs. J is TRBJ1-5 and V is TRBV6-6, with 8 bases matching TRBD1. DNA of the CDR3: TGTGCCAGCAGTTCGGACAGGGTCATCTATAGCAATCAGCCCCAGCATTTT. Translation: CASSSDRVIYSNQPQHF.